A single sample is the source of the 24 T cell receptor beta chains below, sequenced in a study of shared clonotypes between healthy human individuals. Data came from immunoSEQ multiplex PCR; TCRdb stores just in-frame clones and leaves some out. The sample lists over a million clones; 60% to 80% were seen once. The sample consisted of memory CD4+ T cells sorted from blood. Subset given: CD45RA-negative fraction. The receptors were sampled from a man between 18 and 35 years old in good health.

This chain links TRBV7-8 with TRBJ1-3; tentative D call: TRBD1 (5 bases). The germline V and J ends were trimmed by 1 base and 5 bases, with 9 bases remaining between them. Germline V gene data show CDR1 as SGHVS and CDR2 as FQNEAQ. The length of the CDR3 is 14 residues. CDR3 nucleotide sequence: TGTGCCAGCAGCTTAGGAGGGGAGCGAAACACCATATATTTT. This translates into CASSLGGERNTIYF.

A single count supports this clone. The chain uses TRBV7-9 and TRBJ2-1; D perhaps matches TRBD2 (5 bases). The germline V gene has CDR1 SEHNR and CDR2 FQNEAQ (reference sequence). V was clipped by 0 bases and J by 6 bases, with 12 bases between them. This CDR3 comprises 15 residues. The DNA for the CDR3 is TGTGCCAGCAGCTTAGCCTCACTTGAGGGCAATGAGCAGTTCTTC. Its translation is CASSLASLEGNEQFF.

This clone was recorded once. The J gene is TRBJ1-5, the V gene TRBV7-2; D gene uncertain. In germline, CDR1 is SGHTA, CDR2 FQGNSA. CDR3 length: 15 residues. V gave up 2 bases and J gave up 3 bases, with 11 bases separating them. Written as DNA, the CDR3 is TGTGCCAGCAGCTTAAGTGGACTCTACAATCAGCCCCAGCATTTT. Its translation: CASSLSGLYNQPQHF. Based on the CDR3 plus reference TRBV7-2 and TRBJ1-5, the full variable domain is GAGVSQSPSNKVTEKGKDVELRCDPISGHTALYWYRQSLGQGLEFLIYFQGNSAPDKSGLPSDRFSAERTGGSVSTLTIQRTQQEDSAVYLCASSLSGLYNQPQHFGDGTRLSIL.

This clone was picked up a small number of times. V and J are TRBV5-1 and TRBJ2-7; the match to TRBD1 covers 10 bases. This CDR3 is built from 14 residues. Germline loops: CDR1 SGHRS, CDR2 YFSETQ. J lost 3 bases, V lost 4 bases, and 4 bases had no gene match. The CDR3 DNA is TGCGCCAGCAGCACCGACAGGGGGCACTACGAGCAGTACTTC. Its translation is CASSTDRGHYEQYF. Using reference TRBV5-1 and TRBJ2-7 for the parts outside the CDR3, the full variable domain is KAGVTQTPRYLIKTRGQQVTLSCSPISGHRSVSWYQQTPGQGLQFLFEYFSETQRNKGNFPGRFSGRQFSNSRSEMNVSTLELGDSALYLCASSTDRGHYEQYFGPGTRLTVT.

This chain links TRBV5-1 with TRBJ2-7; 7 bases map to TRBD1. The ends lost 0 bases at V and 0 bases at J; junction bases unmatched: 9. This CDR3 contains 17 residues. CDR1 SGHRS and CDR2 YFSETQ come from the germline V gene. CDR3 region: CASSLEGAGPYSYEQYF. The DNA of the CDR3 is TGCGCCAGCAGCTTGGAGGGGGCCGGCCCCTACTCCTACGAGCAGTACTTC.

The chain couples TRBV11-2 to TRBJ2-7, with 14 bases identical to TRBD2. The CDR3 length is 17 residues. Germline V gene sequence: CDR1 SGHAT, CDR2 FQNNGV. Trimming took 5 bases from V and 4 from J; bases not matched to a gene: 10. The CDR3 DNA follows: TGTGCCAGCAGCCAAAAGACCGGGACTAGCGGGAGATACGAGCAGTACTTC. Amino acids: CASSQKTGTSGRYEQYF.

V gene TRBV5-4 combines with J gene TRBJ2-7, with 9 bases matching TRBD1. CDR1 is SGHNT, CDR2 YYREEE, per germline (reference sequence). V dropped 1 base and J dropped 7; count of bases not matched to a gene: 9. This CDR3 has 15 residues. This CDR3 is CASSLFRDRAEEQYF. In DNA form, the CDR3 reads TGTGCCAGCAGCTTGTTCCGGGACAGGGCTGAAGAGCAGTACTTC.

This chain links TRBV19 with TRBJ2-1; 8 bases fit TRBD2. The ends lost 2 bases at V and 6 bases at J; junction bases unmatched: 9. Germline V gene sequence: CDR1 LNHDA, CDR2 SQIVND (reference sequence). The CDR3 covers 16 residues. The CDR3: CASSISSGGNGNEQFF. The CDR3 DNA is TGTGCCAGTAGTATATCAAGCGGGGGAAATGGCAATGAGCAGTTCTTC.

This rearrangement joins TRBV11-2 to TRBJ2-2; possibly TRBD2 for D (6 bases). This CDR3 is 15 amino acids long. Trimming stripped 2 bases from V and 7 bases from J, with 14 bases between. From germline, CDR1 is SGHAT and CDR2 FQNNGV. The CDR3 spells CASSLYAGPGGELFF. The CDR3 nucleotides read TGTGCCAGCAGCTTATATGCGGGGCCGGGCGGGGAGCTGTTTTTT. The full variable domain, rest sourced from reference TRBV11-2 and TRBJ2-2, is EAGVAQSPRYKIIEKRQSVAFWCNPISGHATLYWYQQILGQGPKLLIQFQNNGVVDDSQLPKDRFSAERLKGVDSTLKIQPAKLEDSAVYLCASSLYAGPGGELFFGEGSRLTVL.

V and J are TRBV28 and TRBJ1-4; D not resolved. V lost 1 base, J lost 7 bases, and 13 bases lay in between. CDR1 and CDR2 from the germline V gene are MDHEN and SYDVKM. The CDR3 totals 15 residues. The CDR3 nucleotides read TGTGCCAGCAGTTTATCCGTTGGACGTAGTGAAAAACTGTTTTTT. Protein sequence: CASSLSVGRSEKLFF.

In its sample, this clone was seen a few times. The chain joins TRBV5-1 to TRBJ2-5; D not certain. Germline CDR1 is SGHRS and CDR2 is YFSETQ. The V end was cut by 4 bases, the J end by 5 bases, with 12 bases between. The CDR3 sequence is 13 residues long. The CDR3 here is CASSPPVPETQYF. The CDR3 DNA reads TGCGCCAGCAGCCCGCCCGTCCCGGAGACCCAGTACTTC.

The chain uses TRBV7-2 and TRBJ2-4, with unresolved D. The CDR3 length is 16 residues. Per the germline V gene, CDR1 is SGHTA and CDR2 is FQGNSA. V was cut by 3 bases and J by 0 bases, with 12 bases left in between. CDR3 nucleotide sequence: TGTGCCAGCAGCTTCCGTCAGGAGATAGCCAAAAACATTCAGTACTTC. This gives the protein CASSFRQEIAKNIQYF.

This clone was seen a handful of times. The rearrangement uses TRBV5-5 and TRBJ2-3; D call uncertain. V was pared by 0 bases and J by 5 bases, with 4 bases between. The CDR3 is made up of 12 amino acids. CDR1 and CDR2 from the germline V gene are SGHKS and YYEKEE (reference sequence). CDR3 residues: CASSLVVDTQYF. The CDR3 coding sequence is TGTGCCAGCAGCTTGGTCGTAGATACGCAGTATTTT.

This clone was detected only a few times. J is TRBJ1-1 and V is TRBV20-1; D is undetermined. The germline V and J ends were trimmed by 2 bases and 7 bases, with 8 bases remaining between them. CDR3 length: 11 amino acids. The germline CDR1 and CDR2 sequences are DFQATT and SNEGSKA (reference sequence). CDR3 protein: CSARMAIEAFF. In nucleotides, the CDR3 is TGCAGTGCTAGAATGGCAATTGAAGCTTTCTTT.

The chain employs TRBV19 and TRBJ2-7; 8 nucleotides align to TRBD1. This CDR3 is built from 12 residues. Trimming removed 4 bases from V and 5 bases from J; junction bases left unmatched: 1. Germline lookup yields CDR1 LNHDA and CDR2 SQIVND (reference sequence). CDR3 region: CASSTTGDEQYF. CDR3 in DNA: TGTGCCAGTAGTACGACAGGGGACGAGCAGTACTTC.

V usage is TRBV7-9 and J usage is TRBJ2-1; TRBD2 matches at 7 bases. With V trimmed by 1 base and J by 3 bases, 6 bases remained unmatched. The V gene's germline CDR1 is SEHNR and CDR2 FQNEAQ (reference sequence). This CDR3 comprises 16 residues. The CDR3 protein is CASSLVSSGVYNEQFF. The DNA for the CDR3 is TGTGCCAGCAGCTTAGTGAGCAGCGGGGTCTACAATGAGCAGTTCTTC.

V is TRBV7-2 and J is TRBJ2-1; maybe TRBD1 (6 bases). CDR1 and CDR2 (germline): SGHTA, FQGNSA. Trimming stripped 5 bases from V and 7 bases from J, with 9 bases between. The CDR3 is made up of 12 amino acids. CDR3 DNA: TGTGCCAGCAGCCGTGACAGGAATGAGCAGTTCTTC. It specifies CASSRDRNEQFF.

The chain combines TRBV4-1 with TRBJ1-2; 9 nucleotides match TRBD1. This CDR3 has 16 residues. Germline V gene data show CDR1 as MGHRA and CDR2 as YSYEKL. V shed 6 bases, J shed 5 bases, and the junction held 13 bases outside the gene matches. In DNA form, the CDR3 reads TGCGCCAGCAGAAGAGGGGACAGGGATAGGGTTTATGGCTACACCTTC. Translated, it gives CASRRGDRDRVYGYTF.

Turning to this clone: The same CDR3 arises from other DNA sequences in this sample as well. The genes are TRBV6-5 and TRBJ2-3; the D is unclear. Deletions cut 0 bases from V and 3 bases from J, with 10 bases between. The CDR3 extends over 15 amino acids. Germline CDR1 reads MNHEY; CDR2 reads SVGAGI. Written as DNA, the CDR3 is TGTGCCAGCAGTTACTCCGGAGTTGGGACAGATACGCAGTATTTT. It is translated as CASSYSGVGTDTQYF.

The sample holds one count of this clone. This chain links TRBV5-1 with TRBJ1-2; D not resolved. Germline V gene lookup returns CDR1 SGHRS and CDR2 YFSETQ. CDR3 length: 12 residues. Deletions cut 0 bases from V and 4 bases from J, with 4 bases between. CDR3 residues: CASSLDGYGYTF. The DNA for the CDR3 is TGCGCCAGCAGCTTGGATGGCTATGGCTACACCTTC.

The chain combines TRBV18 with TRBJ2-5; D remains unclear. The better agreement between TRBJ2-7 and the DNA end casts doubt on the J call. Germline CDR1 is KGHSH and CDR2 is LQKENI. The CDR3 is 14 amino acids. The CDR3 sequence: CASSPPGRPYEQYF. The CDR3 nucleotides are TGTGCCAGCTCACCACCGGGAAGACCCTACGAGCAGTACTTC.

The chain uses TRBV6-1 and TRBJ1-6; 12 bases fit TRBD1. The CDR3 runs 14 residues. The V gene end was trimmed by 6 bases and the J gene end by 7 bases; junction bases not matched to a gene: 1. Germline CDR1 and CDR2: MNHNS and SASEGT. The CDR3 DNA sequence: TGTGCCAGCAGAGGGACAGGGGGCAATTCACCCCTCCACTTT. Translating it yields CASRGTGGNSPLHF.

The chain recombines TRBV9 with TRBJ1-4; D gene ambiguous. The V and J ends lost 4 bases and 0 bases respectively, with 7 bases between them. The CDR3 has 14 residues. Germline CDR1 reads SGDLS; CDR2 reads YYNGEE. The CDR3 region is CASSLSTTNEKLFF. CDR3 DNA: TGTGCCAGCAGCCTCTCTACAACTAATGAAAAACTGTTTTTT.

This chain connects TRBV14 to TRBJ2-1; possible D gene TRBD2, 5 bases. V was cut by 1 base and J by 8 bases, with 15 bases left in between. Germline CDR1 and CDR2: SGHDN and FVKESK. This CDR3 has 15 amino acids. The CDR3 nucleotides are TGTGCCAGCAGCCAAGCGGGGTCCACCGGGGATGAGCAGTTCTTC. Translated, it gives CASSQAGSTGDEQFF.